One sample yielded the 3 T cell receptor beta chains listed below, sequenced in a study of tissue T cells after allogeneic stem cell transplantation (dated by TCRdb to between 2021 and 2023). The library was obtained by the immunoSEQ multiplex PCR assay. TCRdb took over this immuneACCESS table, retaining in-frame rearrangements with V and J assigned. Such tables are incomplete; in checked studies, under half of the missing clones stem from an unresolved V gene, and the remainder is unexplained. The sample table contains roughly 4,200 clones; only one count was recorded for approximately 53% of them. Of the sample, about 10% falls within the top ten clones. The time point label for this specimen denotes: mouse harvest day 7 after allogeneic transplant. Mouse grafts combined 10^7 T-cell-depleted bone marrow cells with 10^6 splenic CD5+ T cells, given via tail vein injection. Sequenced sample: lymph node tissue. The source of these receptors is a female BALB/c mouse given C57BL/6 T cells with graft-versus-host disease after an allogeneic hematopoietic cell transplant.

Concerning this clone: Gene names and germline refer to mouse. This CDR3 reads CASSLRWNQDTQYF. CDR3 bases read: TGTGCCAGCAGTCTGAGGTGGAACCAAGACACCCAGTAC. V usage is TRBV26 and J usage is TRBJ2-5; D unclear. The DNA ends 1 residue before the CDR3 does, and the rest of the CDR3 is filled in from the germline J gene. CDR1 is KGHPV, CDR2 FQNQEV, per germline (reference sequence). The length of the CDR3 is 14 residues. V lost 2 bases and J lost 0, with 6 bases in between.

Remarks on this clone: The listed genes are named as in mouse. CDR3 region: CASSLDRVGNTLYF. The CDR3 DNA, read in part, is TGTGCCAGCAGCTTGGACAGGGTTGGAAATACGCTCTAT. The V and J genes are TRBV3 and TRBJ1-3; TRBD1 aligns across 8 bases. The read falls 1 residue short of the CDR3 end, and the missing part is taken from the germline J gene. This CDR3 comprises 14 residues. Trimming took 3 bases from V and 3 from J; bases not matched to a gene: 1. Germline V gene data show CDR1 as SNHLY and CDR2 as FYNGKV (reference sequence).

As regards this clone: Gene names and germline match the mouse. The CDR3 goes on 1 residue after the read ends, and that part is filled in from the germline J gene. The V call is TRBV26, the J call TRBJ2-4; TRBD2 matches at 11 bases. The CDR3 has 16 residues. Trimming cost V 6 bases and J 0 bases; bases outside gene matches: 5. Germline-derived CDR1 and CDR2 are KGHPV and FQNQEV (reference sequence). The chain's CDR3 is CASRRDWGTSQNTLYF. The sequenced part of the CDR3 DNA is TGTGCCAGCAGACGGGACTGGGGGACTAGTCAAAACACCTTGTAC.